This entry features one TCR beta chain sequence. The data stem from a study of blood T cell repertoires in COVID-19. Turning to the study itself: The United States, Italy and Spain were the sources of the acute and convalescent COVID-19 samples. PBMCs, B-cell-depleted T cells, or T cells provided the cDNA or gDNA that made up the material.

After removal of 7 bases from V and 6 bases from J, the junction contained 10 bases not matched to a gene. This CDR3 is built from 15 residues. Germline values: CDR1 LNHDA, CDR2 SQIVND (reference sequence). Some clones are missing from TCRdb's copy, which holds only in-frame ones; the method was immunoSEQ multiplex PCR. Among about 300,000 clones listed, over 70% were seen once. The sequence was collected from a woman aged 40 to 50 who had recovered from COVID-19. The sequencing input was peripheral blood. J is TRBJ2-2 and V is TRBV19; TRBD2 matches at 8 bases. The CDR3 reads CASMGLESRPGELFF. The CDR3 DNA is TGTGCCAGTATGGGACTAGAGTCTCGCCCCGGGGAGCTGTTTTTT.